One and the same sample provided the 18 T cell receptor beta chains below, sequenced in a study of cytomegalovirus exposure and HLA in healthy donors. Primers: 60 Vbeta forward and 13 Jbeta reverse. Repertoires were generated with immunoSEQ multiplex PCR, while TCRdb's copy carries only in-frame clones and drops some. The sample includes 150,000 to 200,000 clones, over 75% of them seen just once. The material sequenced was PBMCs. These receptors came from a man between 18 and 35 years old in good health and CMV-seronegative.

The chain is built from TRBV30 and TRBJ1-6; perhaps TRBD1 as D (5 bases). Germline V gene sequence: CDR1 GTSNPN, CDR2 SVGIG (reference sequence). There are 13 residues in the CDR3. Trimming pared 5 bases from V and 8 bases from J, leaving 13 bases between. DNA of the CDR3: TGTGCCTGGGGTGGCAGGGCAGATTCACCCCTCCACTTT. This encodes CAWGGRADSPLHF.

The J gene is TRBJ2-7, the V gene TRBV11-2; 7 bases line up with TRBD1. This CDR3 has 16 amino acids. From germline, CDR1 is SGHAT and CDR2 FQNNGV. Trimming removed 5 bases from V and 9 bases from J; junction bases left unmatched: 19. CDR3: CASSPNRDRFVRSQYF. The CDR3 DNA sequence: TGTGCCAGCAGCCCAAACCGGGACAGATTTGTTCGGTCGCAGTACTTC.

The chain is built from TRBV21-1 and TRBJ2-7; the tabulated D call, TRBD2, remains unverified against the DNA. TRBV21-1 counts as a pseudogene. The CDR3 extends over 17 amino acids. CDR3 in DNA: TGTGCCAGCAGCATCGGGGGGGAAGGCGGTTTAGGCTACGAGCAGTACTTC. It specifies CASSIGGEGGLGYEQYF.

V is TRBV5-4 and J is TRBJ2-1; 13 positions agree with TRBD2. V was pared by 4 bases and J by 5 bases, with 6 bases of the junction left unmatched. The CDR3 runs 16 residues. Germline CDR1 is SGHNT and CDR2 is YYREEE (reference sequence). CDR3 DNA: TGTGCCAGCAGCCCCACCGGGACTAGCGGGAACAATGAGCAGTTCTTC. Translating gives CASSPTGTSGNNEQFF.

The chain carries TRBV5-1 and TRBJ2-7; 8 bases line up with TRBD2. CDR3 length equals 16 residues. Germline-derived CDR1 and CDR2 are SGHRS and YFSETQ. Trimming cost V 6 bases and J 7 bases; bases outside gene matches: 18. As DNA, the CDR3 is TGCGCCAGCACTTCTCACCCACTAGCGGAGCCCCGGGAGCAGTACTTC. As protein: CASTSHPLAEPREQYF. The complete variable domain, with remaining parts taken from reference TRBV5-1 and TRBJ2-7, reads KAGVTQTPRYLIKTRGQQVTLSCSPISGHRSVSWYQQTPGQGLQFLFEYFSETQRNKGNFPGRFSGRQFSNSRSEMNVSTLELGDSALYLCASTSHPLAEPREQYFGPGTRLTVT.

This clone is a singleton in its sample. The CDR3, as DNA: TGTGCCAGCTCACCACAAGCCCGCTCCTACGAGCAGTACTTC. It is translated as CASSPQARSYEQYF. This chain connects TRBV18 to TRBJ2-5; D gene ambiguous. The J call may be in error: the DNA end matches TRBJ2-7 better. Per the germline V gene, CDR1 is KGHSH and CDR2 is LQKENI. There are 14 residues in the CDR3.

V usage is TRBV10-1 and J usage is TRBJ1-5; TRBD1 matches 8 bases. This CDR3 contains 17 residues. V lost 2 bases to trimming and J lost 4 bases; unmatched junction nucleotides: 10. Germline V gene data show CDR1 as WNHNN and CDR2 as SYGVQD (reference sequence). In DNA form, the CDR3 reads TGCGCCAGCAGTGAGAATTGGGCAGGGGGCTATAATCAGCCCCAGCATTTT. Encoded protein: CASSENWAGGYNQPQHF.

The J gene is TRBJ1-5, the V gene TRBV19; D call uncertain. Between the trimmed V and J ends, which lost 5 bases and 7 bases, there was a span of 12 bases. Germline lookup yields CDR1 LNHDA and CDR2 SQIVND (reference sequence). There are 13 residues in the CDR3. CDR3 sequence reads: CASSGGSRQPQHF. The CDR3 nucleotides read TGTGCCAGTAGTGGCGGGTCTCGGCAGCCCCAGCATTTT.

This rearrangement joins TRBV7-9 to TRBJ2-5; D unclear. CDR1 and CDR2 from the germline V gene are SEHNR and FQNEAQ (reference sequence). The V and J ends lost 3 bases and 5 bases respectively, with 4 bases between them. The CDR3 sequence is 11 residues long. The DNA of the CDR3 is TGTGCCAGCAGCTTGAGTGAGACCCAGTACTTC. This codes for CASSLSETQYF.

The CDR3 DNA reads TGTGCCAGCTCCCCCGCGGGGACCGCAACTAATGAAAAACTGTTTTTT. This codes for CASSPAGTATNEKLFF. This chain uses TRBV18 with TRBJ1-4, with D possibly matching TRBD1 (5 bases). This CDR3 spans 16 amino acids. The germline V and J ends were trimmed by 6 bases and 0 bases, with 14 bases remaining between them. Germline CDR1 is KGHSH and CDR2 is LQKENI.

The chain recombines TRBV9 with TRBJ1-4; D is possibly TRBD1 (6 bases). The CDR3 loop spans 14 amino acids. Germline V gene lookup returns CDR1 SGDLS and CDR2 YYNGEE. V lost 3 bases, J lost 8 bases, and 14 bases lay in between. The CDR3 protein is CASSEAGVGEKLFF. The CDR3 region has the DNA TGTGCCAGCAGCGAGGCAGGGGTTGGAGAAAAACTGTTTTTT.

This clone has a handful of counts. This chain joins TRBV5-4 and TRBJ2-1; 10 nucleotides line up with TRBD2. With V trimmed by 3 bases and J by 2 bases, 5 bases remained unmatched. The V gene's germline CDR1 is SGHNT and CDR2 YYREEE (reference sequence). CDR3 size: 16 residues. The CDR3 is CASSSAGGVAYNEQFF. The CDR3 DNA reads TGTGCCAGCAGCTCAGCGGGAGGGGTTGCCTACAATGAGCAGTTCTTC. Using reference TRBV5-4 and TRBJ2-1 for the parts outside the CDR3, the full variable domain is ETGVTQSPTHLIKTRGQQVTLRCSSQSGHNTVSWYQQALGQGPQFIFQYYREEENGRGNFPPRFSGLQFPNYSSELNVNALELDDSALYLCASSSAGGVAYNEQFFGPGTRLTVL.

This clone was seen only a few times. The rearrangement uses TRBV6-1 and TRBJ1-2; D is ambiguous. CDR1 is MNHNS, CDR2 SASEGT, per germline. Trimming removed 5 bases at V and 7 bases at J, with 14 bases between. This CDR3 is built from 13 residues. As DNA, the CDR3 is TGTGCCAGCAGTCAACGAGACATGGGTGGCTACACCTTC. The encoded protein is CASSQRDMGGYTF.

This chain links TRBV7-2 with TRBJ2-7, with D uncertain. The CDR3 runs 16 residues. V was trimmed by 3 bases and J by 3 bases, leaving 18 bases between them. CDR1 is SGHTA and CDR2 is FQGNSA in the germline V gene. The DNA of the CDR3 is TGTGCCAGCAGCTTGGGTTTGAATAACGGCGGCTACGAGCAGTACTTC. Encoded protein: CASSLGLNNGGYEQYF.

The chain carries TRBV19 and TRBJ1-1; tentatively, D is TRBD1 (6 bases). Germline CDR1 is LNHDA and CDR2 is SQIVND (reference sequence). CDR3 length equals 13 residues. V was cut by 6 bases and J by 1 base, with 9 bases left in between. The CDR3 DNA is TGTGCCAGTAGGGGACAACCGAACACTGAAGCTTTCTTT. Translating gives CASRGQPNTEAFF.

As for this clone: At the DNA level, this CDR3 is encoded by other sequences in the same sample as well. The rearrangement uses TRBV7-3 and TRBJ2-2; a possible D gene is TRBD1 (6 bases). The CDR3 length is 13 residues. V lost 5 bases and J lost 5, with 9 bases in between. CDR1 and CDR2 (germline): SGHTA, FQGTGA. This chain's CDR3 is CASSPQGTGELFF. DNA for the CDR3: TGTGCCAGCAGCCCCCAGGGGACCGGGGAGCTGTTTTTT.

V is TRBV6-5 and J is TRBJ1-3; no clear D gene. The CDR3 spans 15 residues. V gave up 0 bases and J gave up 0 bases, with 6 bases separating them. Germline CDR1 MNHEY, CDR2 SVGAGI. CDR3 bases: TGTGCCAGCAGTTACTCTCCAGTCTCTGGAAACACCATATATTTT. This encodes CASSYSPVSGNTIYF.

The V call is TRBV30, the J call TRBJ2-1; perhaps TRBD1 as D (6 bases). Germline-derived CDR1 and CDR2 are GTSNPN and SVGIG (reference sequence). The V end lost 6 bases, the J end lost 0 bases, and 21 bases lay between the germline ends. The CDR3 extends over 17 amino acids. The CDR3 here is CACRPGTTFFSYNEQFF. CDR3 coding DNA: TGTGCCTGCCGACCCGGGACAACTTTTTTCTCCTACAATGAGCAGTTCTTC.